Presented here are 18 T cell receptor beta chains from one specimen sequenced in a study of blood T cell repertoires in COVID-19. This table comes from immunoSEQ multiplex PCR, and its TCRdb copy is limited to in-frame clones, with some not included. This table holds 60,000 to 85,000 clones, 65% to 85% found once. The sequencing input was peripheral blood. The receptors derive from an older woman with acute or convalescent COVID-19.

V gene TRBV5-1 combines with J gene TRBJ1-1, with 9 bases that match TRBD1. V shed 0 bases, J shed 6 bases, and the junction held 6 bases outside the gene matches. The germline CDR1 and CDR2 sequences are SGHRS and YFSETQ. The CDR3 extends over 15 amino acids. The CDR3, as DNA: TGCGCCAGCAGCTTGGAGCGACAGGGGGTGCCTGAAGCTTTCTTT. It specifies CASSLERQGVPEAFF.

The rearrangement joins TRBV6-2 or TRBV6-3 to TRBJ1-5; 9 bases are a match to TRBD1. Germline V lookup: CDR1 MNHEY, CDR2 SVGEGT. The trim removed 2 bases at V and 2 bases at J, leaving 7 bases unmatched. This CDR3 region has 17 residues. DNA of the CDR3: TGTGCCAGCAGTTACGACAGGGGGACATTGGGCAATCAGCCCCAGCATTTT. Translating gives CASSYDRGTLGNQPQHF.

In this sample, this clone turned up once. The CDR3 reads CASSLGGKALEQYF. CDR3 DNA sequence: TGTGCCAGCAGCTTAGGCGGAAAGGCGCTCGAGCAGTACTTC. The chain uses TRBV7-9 and TRBJ2-7, with D unclear. This CDR3 is built from 14 residues. Trimming shortened V by 1 base and J by 6 bases, and 13 bases separated the two germline ends. Germline lookup yields CDR1 SEHNR and CDR2 FQNEAQ (reference sequence).

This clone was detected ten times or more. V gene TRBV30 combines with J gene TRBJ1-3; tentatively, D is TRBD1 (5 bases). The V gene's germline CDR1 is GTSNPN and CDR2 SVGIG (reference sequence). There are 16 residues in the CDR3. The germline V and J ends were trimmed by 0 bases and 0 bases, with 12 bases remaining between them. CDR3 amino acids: CAWSVFRQYSGNTIYF. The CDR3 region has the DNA TGTGCCTGGAGTGTATTCAGACAGTACTCTGGAAACACCATATATTTT.

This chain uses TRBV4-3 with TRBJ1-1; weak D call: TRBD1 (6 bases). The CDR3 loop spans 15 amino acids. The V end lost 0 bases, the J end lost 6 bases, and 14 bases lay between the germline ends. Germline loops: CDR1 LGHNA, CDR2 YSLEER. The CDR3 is CASSQETGKIAEAFF. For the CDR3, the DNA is TGCGCCAGCAGCCAAGAAACAGGGAAGATCGCTGAAGCTTTCTTT.

CDR3 sequence reads: CASSQDLSTEAFF. The CDR3 bases are TGCGCCAGCAGCCAAGATCTGAGCACTGAAGCTTTCTTT. The chain has TRBV4-3 and TRBJ1-1; D ambiguous. This CDR3 has 13 amino acids. V was shortened by 0 bases and J by 4 bases, with 6 bases between the two germline ends. CDR1 is LGHNA and CDR2 is YSLEER in the germline V gene.

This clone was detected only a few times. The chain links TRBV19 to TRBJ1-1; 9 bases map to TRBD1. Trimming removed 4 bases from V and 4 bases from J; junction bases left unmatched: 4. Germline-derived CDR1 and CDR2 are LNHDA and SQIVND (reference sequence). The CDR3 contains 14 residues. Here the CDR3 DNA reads TGTGCCAGTAGTACGGGACAGGGAAGCACTGAAGCTTTCTTT. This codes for CASSTGQGSTEAFF. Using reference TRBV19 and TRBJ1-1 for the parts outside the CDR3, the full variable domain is DGGITQSPKYLFRKEGQNVTLSCEQNLNHDAMYWYRQDPGQGLRLIYYSQIVNDFQKGDIAEGYSVSREKKESFPLTVTSAQKNPTAFYLCASSTGQGSTEAFFGQGTRLTVV.

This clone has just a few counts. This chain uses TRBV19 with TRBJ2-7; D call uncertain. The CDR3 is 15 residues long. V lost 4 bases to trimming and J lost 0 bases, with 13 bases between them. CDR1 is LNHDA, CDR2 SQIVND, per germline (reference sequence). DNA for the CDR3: TGTGCCAGTAGTACCGTGACACAGAGCTCCTACGAGCAGTACGTC. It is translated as CASSTVTQSSYEQYV.

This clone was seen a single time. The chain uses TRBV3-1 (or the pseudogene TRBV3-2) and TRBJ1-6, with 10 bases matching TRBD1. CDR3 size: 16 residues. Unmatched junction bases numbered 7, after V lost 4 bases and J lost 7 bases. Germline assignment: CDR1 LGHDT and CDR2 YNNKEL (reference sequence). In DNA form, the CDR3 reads TGTGCCAGCAGCCCGTGGGGGACAGGGGAGAATTCACCCCTCCACTTT. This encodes CASSPWGTGENSPLHF.

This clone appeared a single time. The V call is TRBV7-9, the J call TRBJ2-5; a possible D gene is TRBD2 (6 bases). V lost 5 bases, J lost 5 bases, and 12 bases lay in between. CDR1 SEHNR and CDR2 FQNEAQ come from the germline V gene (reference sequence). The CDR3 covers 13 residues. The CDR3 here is CASSLRGAETQYF. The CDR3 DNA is TGTGCCAGCAGCCTTCGCGGGGCCGAGACCCAGTACTTC.

The CDR3 spells CASSQEGRGAFF. The CDR3 DNA is TGTGCCAGCAGCCAAGAGGGGAGGGGAGCTTTCTTT. The V gene is TRBV3-1 (or the pseudogene TRBV3-2), the J gene TRBJ1-1, with D tentatively TRBD1 (5 bases). The CDR3 runs to 12 residues. The V and J ends lost 0 bases and 10 bases respectively, with 9 bases between them. The germline gives CDR1 LGHDT, CDR2 YNNKEL (reference sequence).

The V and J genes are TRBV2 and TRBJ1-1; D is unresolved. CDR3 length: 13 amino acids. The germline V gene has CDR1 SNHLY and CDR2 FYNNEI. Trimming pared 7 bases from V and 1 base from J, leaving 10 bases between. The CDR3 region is CASIAQRNTEAFF. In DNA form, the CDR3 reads TGTGCCAGCATCGCACAGAGGAACACTGAAGCTTTCTTT.

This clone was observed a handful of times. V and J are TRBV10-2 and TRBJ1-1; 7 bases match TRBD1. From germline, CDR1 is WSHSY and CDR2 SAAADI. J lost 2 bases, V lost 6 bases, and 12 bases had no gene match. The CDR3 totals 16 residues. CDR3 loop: CASRGTATTPNTEAFF. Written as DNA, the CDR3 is TGCGCCAGCAGGGGGACAGCAACTACCCCTAACACTGAAGCTTTCTTT.

The CDR3 reads CASSAGLAGGTDTQYF. The CDR3 nucleotides are TGTGCCAGCAGCGCGGGACTAGCGGGAGGCACAGATACGCAGTATTTT. The chain is built from TRBV5-4 and TRBJ2-3; 14 bases are a match to TRBD2. V dropped 4 bases and J dropped 1; count of bases not matched to a gene: 2. This CDR3 spans 16 amino acids. Germline V gives CDR1 SGHNT, CDR2 YYREEE (reference sequence).

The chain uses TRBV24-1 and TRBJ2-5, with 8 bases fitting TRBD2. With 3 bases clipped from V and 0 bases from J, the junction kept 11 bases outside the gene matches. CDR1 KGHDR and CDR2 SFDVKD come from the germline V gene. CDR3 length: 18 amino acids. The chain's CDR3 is CATSDRQGQRGYQETQYF. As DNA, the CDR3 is TGTGCCACCAGTGATCGCCAAGGACAGCGGGGGTACCAAGAGACCCAGTACTTC.

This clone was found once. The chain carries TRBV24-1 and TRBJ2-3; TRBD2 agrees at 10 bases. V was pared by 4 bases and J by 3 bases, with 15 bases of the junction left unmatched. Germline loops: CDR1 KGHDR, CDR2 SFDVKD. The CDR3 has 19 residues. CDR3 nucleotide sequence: TGTGCCACCAGTGAGAAAAGCGGGGGGGCTTTTGTTAGAACAGATACGCAGTATTTT. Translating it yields CATSEKSGGAFVRTDTQYF.

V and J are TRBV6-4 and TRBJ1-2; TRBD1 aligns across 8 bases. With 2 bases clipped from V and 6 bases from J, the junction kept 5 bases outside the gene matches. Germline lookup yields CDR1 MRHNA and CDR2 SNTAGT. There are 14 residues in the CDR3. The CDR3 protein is CASSDLGTGHGYTF. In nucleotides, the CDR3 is TGTGCCAGCAGTGACCTGGGGACAGGCCATGGCTACACCTTC.

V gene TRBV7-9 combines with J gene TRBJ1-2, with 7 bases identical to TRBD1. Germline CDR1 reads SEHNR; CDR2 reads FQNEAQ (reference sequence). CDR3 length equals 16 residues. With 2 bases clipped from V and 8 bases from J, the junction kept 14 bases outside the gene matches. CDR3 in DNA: TGTGCCAGCAGCTTATACCTAACAGGGGAGGATAGAGGCTACACCTTC. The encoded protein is CASSLYLTGEDRGYTF.